A single sample gave rise to the 11 T cell receptor beta chains below, sequenced in a study of beta chain features in type 1 diabetes. Findings of the study overall: There was a moderate but significant shortening of TCRB CDR3s in all four CD4+ subsets of Type 1 diabetes patients.

These TCRs' antigens remain unknown. The study reverse transcribed the entire isolated RNA, so it sequenced expressed TCRB transcripts. The assay was immunoSEQ multiplex PCR, and TCRdb's table has in-frame clones only and misses some. The sample records about 660,000 clones, about 14% being singletons. Material: naive CD4+ T cells from blood. Receptors originate from a man in his late teens or twenties with type 1 diabetes.

This clone has more than one count but fewer than ten. This chain uses TRBV9 with TRBJ2-3; the D gene is possibly TRBD2 (6 bases). V lost 4 bases to trimming and J lost 2 bases, with 11 bases between them. Germline V gene data show CDR1 as SGDLS and CDR2 as YYNGEE. The CDR3 runs to 14 residues. The CDR3 nucleotides are TGTGCCAGCAGCCGGGGACTGTACACAGATACGCAGTATTTT. Its translation is CASSRGLYTDTQYF.

The V and J genes are TRBV28 and TRBJ1-1, with 7 bases identical to TRBD1. The CDR3 runs to 13 residues. V lost 4 bases, J lost 8 bases, and 7 bases stayed unmatched. In germline, CDR1 is MDHEN, CDR2 SYDVKM. The CDR3 reads CASSYRQGPEAFF. The CDR3 DNA reads TGTGCCAGCAGTTACCGACAGGGACCCGAAGCTTTCTTT.

The genes are TRBV4-1 and TRBJ1-2; no clear D. Trimming shortened V by 0 bases and J by 8 bases, and 13 bases separated the two germline ends. This CDR3 comprises 14 residues. The germline V gene has CDR1 MGHRA and CDR2 YSYEKL. The CDR3 sequence is CASSQDRRTLGYTF. DNA of the CDR3: TGCGCCAGCAGCCAAGATCGACGGACGTTGGGCTACACCTTC.

The rearrangement uses TRBV5-1 and TRBJ2-2, with TRBD2 as a possible D gene (6 bases). Germline V CDR1 and CDR2: SGHRS, YFSETQ. This CDR3 has 17 amino acids. V was trimmed by 4 bases and J by 0 bases, leaving 16 bases between them. CDR3 in amino acids: CASSTPRGRANTGELFF. CDR3 sequence (DNA): TGCGCCAGCAGCACACCGCGGGGCAGGGCGAACACCGGGGAGCTGTTTTTT.

The gene calls are TRBV7-2 and TRBJ1-2, with TRBD1 as a possible D gene (5 bases). The CDR3 spans 13 residues. V dropped 4 bases and J dropped 5 bases, with 11 bases sitting between them. Germline V CDR1 and CDR2: SGHTA, FQGNSA. CDR3 residues: CASSWRDPYGYTF. The CDR3 bases are TGTGCCAGCAGCTGGCGGGACCCGTATGGCTACACCTTC.

The chain couples TRBV7-9 to TRBJ2-5, with TRBD2 as a possible D gene (6 bases). V was trimmed by 4 bases and J by 4 bases, leaving 10 bases between them. The CDR3 runs to 13 residues. Germline V gives CDR1 SEHNR, CDR2 FQNEAQ (reference sequence). The DNA for the CDR3 is TGTGCCAGCAGCTGGACTATGAGAGAGACCCAGTACTTC. This sequence encodes CASSWTMRETQYF.

CDR3 protein: CSADRANTEAFF. CDR3 DNA sequence: TGCAGCGCTGACAGGGCGAACACTGAAGCTTTCTTT. This rearrangement joins TRBV29-1 to TRBJ1-1; 7 nucleotides match TRBD1. CDR3 length equals 12 residues. The trim removed 7 bases at V and 1 base at J, leaving 3 bases unmatched. Germline-derived CDR1 and CDR2 are SQVTM and ANQGSEA.

This clone has more than one count but fewer than ten. This sequence joins TRBV7-2 and TRBJ2-1, with D unclear. The CDR3 length is 13 residues. Germline CDR1 and CDR2: SGHTA and FQGNSA. Trimming pared 5 bases from V and 5 bases from J, leaving 10 bases between. CDR3 sequence (DNA): TGTGCCAGCAGCCTACAGCTAAACAATGAGCAGTTCTTC. Translating it yields CASSLQLNNEQFF.

The DNA for the CDR3 is TGTGCCAGCAGCCCCTCGGTAGCGGGGGGGCCTAGTGAGCAGTTCTTC. As protein: CASSPSVAGGPSEQFF. This chain links TRBV7-3 with TRBJ2-1; 11 nucleotides line up with TRBD2. Germline V gene sequence: CDR1 SGHTA, CDR2 FQGTGA. The ends lost 5 bases at V and 9 bases at J; junction bases unmatched: 12. The CDR3 runs to 16 residues. Based on the CDR3 plus reference TRBV7-3 and TRBJ2-1, the full variable domain is GAGVSQTPSNKVTEKGKYVELRCDPISGHTALYWYRQSLGQGPEFLIYFQGTGAADDSGLPNDRFFAVRPEGSVSTLKIQRTERGDSAVYLCASSPSVAGGPSEQFFGPGTRLTVL.

The chain recombines TRBV7-9 with TRBJ2-1, with D unresolved. From germline, CDR1 is SEHNR and CDR2 FQNEAQ (reference sequence). The CDR3 runs to 14 residues. V was pared by 7 bases and J by 4 bases, with 14 bases between. The CDR3, as DNA: TGTGCCAGCATGCCCACAGTAGTTTACAATGAGCAGTTCTTC. This codes for CASMPTVVYNEQFF.

For this clone: The same CDR3 arises from other DNA sequences in this sample as well. The chain is built from TRBV18 and TRBJ1-5; maybe TRBD1 (5 bases). The V end was cut by 6 bases, the J end by 5 bases, with 11 bases between. This CDR3 spans 13 amino acids. Germline CDR1 is KGHSH and CDR2 is LQKENI. The CDR3 is CASSPRGDQPQHF. The CDR3 coding sequence is TGTGCCAGCTCTCCAAGAGGGGATCAGCCCCAGCATTTT.